This TCR beta chain was profiled in a study of blood T cell repertoires in COVID-19. On the study more broadly: Collection of acute and convalescent COVID-19 samples took place in the United States, Italy and Spain.

How the authors handled the data: Researchers report that nucleated cell counts were estimated from reference gene primer amplification. The protocol was immunoSEQ multiplex PCR, while the TCRdb copy is restricted to in-frame clones and leaves out a portion. The V and J calls and clone size were taken over from that table, and D and trimming were inferred from the DNA. The sample includes 20,000 to 25,000 clones, 81% seen only once; the top ten take less than 8.5%. V lost 7 bases to trimming and J lost 1 base, with 10 bases between them. Germline V lookup: CDR1 LNHDA, CDR2 SQIVND (reference sequence). CDR3 length: 13 amino acids.

The chain recombines TRBV19 with TRBJ1-2, with D hard to call. Sequencing was performed on peripheral blood. This TCR was sampled from a man aged 70-80 years with acute or convalescent COVID-19. The CDR3 protein is CASNPGYNYGYTF. CDR3 nucleotides: TGTGCCAGTAACCCCGGGTATAACTATGGCTACACCTTC.